This T cell receptor (beta chain) was sequenced in a study of blood T cell repertoires in COVID-19. Background on the study: Acute and convalescent COVID-19 samples came from the United States, Italy and Spain. PBMCs, B-cell-depleted T cells, or T cells were the source of the cDNA or gDNA that made up the material.

Under the authors' procedure: How many nucleated cells were present was estimated from reference gene primer amplification. Repertoires were generated with immunoSEQ multiplex PCR, while TCRdb's copy carries only in-frame clones and drops some. The V and J calls and clone size are taken from that table; D and trimming were inferred from the DNA. The table records 90,000 to 120,000 clones, around 86% of them present only once. The CDR3 consists of 14 residues. Trimming removed 0 bases from V and 3 bases from J, with 6 bases in between. CDR1 KGHDR and CDR2 SFDVKD come from the germline V gene. This clone was counted once.

This sequence was found in a man between 45 and 60 years old with acute or convalescent COVID-19. The J gene is TRBJ2-3, the V gene TRBV24-1; no clear D. The sample comprised peripheral blood. CDR3 sequence reads: CATSDLRSTDTQYF. The CDR3 coding sequence is TGTGCCACCAGTGATTTGCGGAGTACAGATACGCAGTATTTT.